This T cell receptor beta chain was recorded in a study of blood T cell repertoires in COVID-19. The method was immunoSEQ multiplex PCR; TCRdb's version includes in-frame clones alone and lacks a portion of them. The top ten clones hold just under 6.5% of a sample with roughly 320,000 clones, 85% to 90% of them seen once. The length of the CDR3 is 12 residues. Between the trimmed V and J ends, which lost 10 bases and 5 bases, there was a span of 14 bases. Looked up from germline, CDR1 is ENHRY and CDR2 is SYGVKD. The clonotype originates from a woman aged 45-65 years with COVID-19, enrolled during active disease. This chain joins TRBV10-3 and TRBJ1-2; no clear D. The material sequenced was peripheral blood. The CDR3, as DNA: TGTGCCACCGCTAGTACCGAATATGGCTACACCTTC. Translation gives CATASTEYGYTF.